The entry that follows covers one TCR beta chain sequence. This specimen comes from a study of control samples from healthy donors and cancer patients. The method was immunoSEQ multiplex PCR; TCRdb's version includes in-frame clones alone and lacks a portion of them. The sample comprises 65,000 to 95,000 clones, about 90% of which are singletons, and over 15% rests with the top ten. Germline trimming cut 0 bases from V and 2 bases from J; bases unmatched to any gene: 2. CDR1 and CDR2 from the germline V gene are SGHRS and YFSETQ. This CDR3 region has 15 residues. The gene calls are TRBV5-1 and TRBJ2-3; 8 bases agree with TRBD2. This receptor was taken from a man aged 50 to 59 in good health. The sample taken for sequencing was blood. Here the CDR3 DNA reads TGCGCCAGCAGCTTGGAGCGGGGGCCCACAGATACGCAGTATTTT. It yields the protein CASSLERGPTDTQYF.